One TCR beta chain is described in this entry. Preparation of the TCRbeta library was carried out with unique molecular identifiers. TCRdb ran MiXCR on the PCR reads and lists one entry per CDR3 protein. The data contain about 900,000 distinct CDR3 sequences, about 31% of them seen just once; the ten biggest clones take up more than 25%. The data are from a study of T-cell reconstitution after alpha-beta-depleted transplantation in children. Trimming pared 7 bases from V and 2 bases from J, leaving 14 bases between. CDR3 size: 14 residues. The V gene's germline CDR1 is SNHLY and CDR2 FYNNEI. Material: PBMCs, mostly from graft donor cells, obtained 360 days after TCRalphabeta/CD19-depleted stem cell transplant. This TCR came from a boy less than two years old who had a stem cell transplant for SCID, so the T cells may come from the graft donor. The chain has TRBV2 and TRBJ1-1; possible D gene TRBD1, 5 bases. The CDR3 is CASIARQINTEAFF. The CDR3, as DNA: TGTGCCAGCATCGCCCGACAGATAAACACTGAAGCTTTCTTT. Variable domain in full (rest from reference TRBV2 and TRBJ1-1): EPEVTQTPSHQVTQMGQEVILRCVPISNHLYFYWYRQILGQKVEFLVSFYNNEISEKSEIFDDQFSVERPDGSNFTLKIRSTKLEDSAMYFCASIARQINTEAFFGQGTRLTVV.